The next 31 T cell receptor beta chains were all read from a single sample in a study of T cell responses to AZD1222 COVID-19 vaccine. Profiled with immunoSEQ multiplex PCR; TCRdb holds only in-frame clones, not every one. The sample carries some 140,000 clones, roughly 89% recorded once. The starting material was peripheral blood, obtained on day 0 of AZD1222 vaccination. The origin of the receptors is an adult in good health.

This chain joins TRBV7-9 and TRBJ1-2; unclear D gene. Between the trimmed V and J ends, which lost 3 bases and 2 bases, there was a span of 10 bases. Germline CDR1 is SEHNR and CDR2 is FQNEAQ (reference sequence). The CDR3 is made up of 14 amino acids. CDR3 sequence: CASSLAGGNYGYTF. CDR3 in DNA: TGTGCCAGCAGCTTGGCCGGCGGCAACTATGGCTACACCTTC.

CDR3 sequence reads: CASSLVVPQAGNTIYF. CDR3 sequence (DNA): TGTGCCAGCAGCTTAGTAGTGCCCCAGGCTGGAAACACCATATATTTT. The V and J genes are TRBV7-6 and TRBJ1-3; no definite D call. V was clipped by 1 base and J by 2 bases, with 12 bases between them. The CDR3 loop spans 16 amino acids. The V gene's germline CDR1 is SGHVS and CDR2 FNYEAQ. Variable domain in full (rest from reference TRBV7-6 and TRBJ1-3): GAGVSQSPRYKVTKRGQDVALRCDPISGHVSLYWYRQALGQGPEFLTYFNYEAQQDKSGLPNDRFSAERPEGSISTLTIQRTEQRDSAMYRCASSLVVPQAGNTIYFGEGSWLTVV.

V gene TRBV5-1 combines with J gene TRBJ1-6; no clear D. This CDR3 has 12 residues. The ends were cut back, 2 bases at V and 7 bases at J, with 4 bases in the middle. CDR1 is SGHRS, CDR2 YFSETQ, per germline. CDR3 sequence (DNA): TGCGCCAGCAGCTTTCTCAATTCACCCCTCCACTTT. Translated, it gives CASSFLNSPLHF. Based on the CDR3 plus reference TRBV5-1 and TRBJ1-6, the full variable domain is KAGVTQTPRYLIKTRGQQVTLSCSPISGHRSVSWYQQTPGQGLQFLFEYFSETQRNKGNFPGRFSGRQFSNSRSEMNVSTLELGDSALYLCASSFLNSPLHFGNGTRLTVT.

CDR3 sequence: CARPHRSSYSPLHF. The CDR3 DNA follows: TGTGCCAGGCCTCACAGGTCCTCCTATTCACCCCTCCACTTT. V and J are TRBV19 and TRBJ1-6; possible D gene TRBD1, 5 bases. Germline-derived CDR1 and CDR2 are LNHDA and SQIVND (reference sequence). The CDR3 runs 14 residues. V was pared by 9 bases and J by 8 bases, with 17 bases between.

The V call is TRBV7-3, the J call TRBJ1-2; possibly TRBD1 for D (5 bases). Germline CDR1 is SGHTA and CDR2 is FQGTGA. V was pared by 0 bases and J by 6 bases, with 14 bases between. This CDR3 region has 15 residues. This CDR3 reads CASSLTPDRGDGYTF. In DNA, the CDR3 is TGTGCCAGCAGCTTAACCCCGGATCGGGGGGATGGCTACACCTTC. Variable domain in full (rest from reference TRBV7-3 and TRBJ1-2): GAGVSQTPSNKVTEKGKYVELRCDPISGHTALYWYRQSLGQGPEFLIYFQGTGAADDSGLPNDRFFAVRPEGSVSTLKIQRTERGDSAVYLCASSLTPDRGDGYTFGSGTRLTVV.

This clone was detected only once. This chain joins TRBV5-1 and TRBJ1-2; perhaps TRBD1 as D (5 bases). The CDR3 runs 15 residues. V lost 0 bases to trimming and J lost 7 bases, with 16 bases between them. Germline V gives CDR1 SGHRS, CDR2 YFSETQ. CDR3 nucleotide sequence: TGCGCCAGCAGCTTGGGGACGTTTGGGGGTGGTGGCTACACCTTC. This codes for CASSLGTFGGGGYTF.

This sequence joins TRBV18 and TRBJ2-7; D ambiguous. This CDR3 contains 13 residues. Germline lookup yields CDR1 KGHSH and CDR2 LQKENI. V shed 5 bases and J shed 0 bases, with 8 bases lying between them. This chain's CDR3 is CASSDDISYEQYF. The CDR3 coding sequence is TGTGCCAGCTCAGACGACATCTCCTACGAGCAGTACTTC.

V usage is TRBV12-5 and J usage is TRBJ2-3; D uncertain. This CDR3 contains 15 residues. Germline-derived CDR1 and CDR2 are LGHNT and FRNRAP. Trimming left V 4 bases short and J 2 bases short, with 13 bases between. The CDR3 protein is CASGSSRRVTDTQYF. As DNA, the CDR3 is TGTGCTAGTGGTTCCAGTCGACGGGTCACAGATACGCAGTATTTT.

The chain employs TRBV29-1 and TRBJ1-1, with D uncertain. V was pared by 4 bases and J by 0 bases, with 9 bases between. Germline assignment: CDR1 SQVTM and CDR2 ANQGSEA. CDR3 length: 13 amino acids. The CDR3 nucleotides are TGCAGCGTTGGGCGGGGAATGAACACTGAAGCTTTCTTT. This encodes CSVGRGMNTEAFF.

The rearrangement joins TRBV7-9 to TRBJ1-2, with TRBD1 matching over 8 bases. From germline, CDR1 is SEHNR and CDR2 FQNEAQ (reference sequence). V lost 5 bases to trimming and J lost 6 bases; unmatched junction nucleotides: 17. This CDR3 has 17 residues. The DNA for the CDR3 is TGTGCCAGCAGCCCAGCTCCCGGACAGGGAGTTAAGGATGGCTACACCTTC. This sequence encodes CASSPAPGQGVKDGYTF.

The rearrangement uses TRBV20-1 and TRBJ1-1, with D uncertain. Trimming removed 3 bases from V and 4 bases from J, with 9 bases in between. Looked up from germline, CDR1 is DFQATT and CDR2 is SNEGSKA (reference sequence). This CDR3 has 12 amino acids. The CDR3 reads CSASIGSTEAFF. The CDR3 DNA sequence: TGCAGTGCTAGTATCGGGAGCACTGAAGCTTTCTTT.

The rearrangement joins TRBV28 to TRBJ1-2; D might be TRBD1 (6 bases). The CDR3 totals 14 residues. Germline V gene sequence: CDR1 MDHEN, CDR2 SYDVKM. V gave up 1 base and J gave up 6 bases, with 12 bases separating them. This CDR3 reads CASSLYSTGNGYTF. The CDR3 coding sequence is TGTGCCAGCAGTTTATACAGTACAGGGAATGGCTACACCTTC.

The chain recombines TRBV5-4 with TRBJ2-7; D may be TRBD1 (6 bases). Trimming removed 4 bases at V and 5 bases at J, with 19 bases between. CDR3 length equals 15 residues. Per germline, CDR1 SGHNT and CDR2 YYREEE (reference sequence). CDR3 in DNA: TGTGCCAGCAGCCCCGTTGGATTGGGGGCGGACGAGCAGTACTTC. Translated, it gives CASSPVGLGADEQYF.

This sequence joins TRBV30 and TRBJ2-7; TRBD2 agrees at 11 bases. This CDR3 is built from 14 residues. CDR1 and CDR2 from the germline V gene are GTSNPN and SVGIG (reference sequence). Losses at the gene ends were 7 bases for V and 4 bases for J; bases not matched to a gene: 9. Here the CDR3 reads CAYLLAGGGYEQYF. CDR3 coding DNA: TGTGCCTATCTCCTAGCGGGGGGCGGGTACGAGCAGTACTTC.

The V call is TRBV5-4, the J call TRBJ2-1; 10 bases fit TRBD2. With 4 bases clipped from V and 4 bases from J, the junction kept 8 bases outside the gene matches. The germline V gene encodes CDR1 SGHNT and CDR2 YYREEE (reference sequence). This CDR3 region has 16 residues. The CDR3 reads CASSTTGTSAYNEQFF. CDR3 DNA sequence: TGTGCCAGCAGCACAACCGGGACTAGCGCTTACAATGAGCAGTTCTTC.

This clone has only one observation. The chain combines TRBV6-2 or TRBV6-3 with TRBJ1-5; D not certain. Between the trimmed V and J ends, which lost 3 bases and 4 bases, there was a span of 16 bases. The CDR3 covers 16 residues. CDR1 and CDR2 (germline): MNHEY, SVGEGT. As DNA, the CDR3 is TGTGCCAGCAGTTATTCCGGTGGACGGCCGAATCAGCCCCAGCATTTT. This codes for CASSYSGGRPNQPQHF.

The gene calls are TRBV5-4 and TRBJ2-7; the D gene is possibly TRBD1 (5 bases). Trimming stripped 2 bases from V and 0 bases from J, with 12 bases between. Germline V CDR1 and CDR2: SGHNT, YYREEE (reference sequence). This CDR3 has 15 residues. This CDR3 reads CASSFQGQSSYEQYF. In DNA, the CDR3 is TGTGCCAGCAGCTTCCAGGGCCAAAGCTCCTACGAGCAGTACTTC.

CDR3 amino acids: CASSYSKSRSYEQYF. The CDR3 nucleotides read TGTGCCAGCAGTTACTCGAAAAGTCGGTCCTACGAGCAGTACTTC. This chain uses TRBV6-2 or TRBV6-3 with TRBJ2-7; D is uncertain. The length of the CDR3 is 15 residues. V was shortened by 0 bases and J by 1 base, with 10 bases between the two germline ends. Germline V gene lookup returns CDR1 MNHEY and CDR2 SVGEGT.

This rearrangement joins TRBV24-1 to TRBJ2-2; D gene uncertain. The V end lost 4 bases, the J end lost 1 base, and 12 bases lay between the germline ends. CDR1 and CDR2 (germline): KGHDR, SFDVKD. CDR3 length: 16 amino acids. The CDR3 here is CATSDPDGRNTGELFF. CDR3 in DNA: TGTGCCACCAGTGACCCGGACGGCAGGAACACCGGGGAGCTGTTTTTT.

The chain uses TRBV10-3 and TRBJ1-2; D not resolved. V lost 0 bases to trimming and J lost 3 bases, with 20 bases between them. Germline loops: CDR1 ENHRY, CDR2 SYGVKD. There are 18 residues in the CDR3. CDR3 sequence reads: CAISESLPQTQLDYGYTF. CDR3 in DNA: TGTGCCATCAGTGAGTCCCTCCCCCAGACCCAACTTGACTATGGCTACACCTTC.

The CDR3 here is CATSDRGRNEQFF. The CDR3 coding sequence is TGTGCCACCAGTGACAGGGGACGTAATGAGCAGTTCTTC. The genes are TRBV24-1 and TRBJ2-1; D possibly corresponds to TRBD1 (6 bases). Germline V gene lookup returns CDR1 KGHDR and CDR2 SFDVKD. Trimming took off 4 bases at V and 7 bases at J, with 10 bases between the two ends. The CDR3 length is 13 residues.

The chain recombines TRBV19 with TRBJ1-1, with 8 positions matching TRBD1. The CDR3 totals 14 residues. The germline V gene has CDR1 LNHDA and CDR2 SQIVND (reference sequence). J lost 4 bases, V lost 6 bases, and 7 bases had no gene match. The CDR3 region is CASRPRGQSTEAFF. The CDR3, as DNA: TGTGCCAGTAGGCCCAGGGGGCAGAGCACTGAAGCTTTCTTT.

This rearrangement joins TRBV19 to TRBJ2-3; D is possibly TRBD1 or TRBD2 (5 bases each). From germline, CDR1 is LNHDA and CDR2 SQIVND (reference sequence). CDR3 length: 15 residues. Between the trimmed V and J ends, which lost 3 bases and 6 bases, there was a span of 16 bases. The CDR3: CASSIRRATGDTQYF. The CDR3 nucleotides are TGTGCCAGTAGTATTCGGCGGGCCACAGGCGATACGCAGTATTTT. The variable domain in full, completed from reference TRBV19 and TRBJ2-3, reads DGGITQSPKYLFRKEGQNVTLSCEQNLNHDAMYWYRQDPGQGLRLIYYSQIVNDFQKGDIAEGYSVSREKKESFPLTVTSAQKNPTAFYLCASSIRRATGDTQYFGPGTRLTVL.

V usage is TRBV5-1 and J usage is TRBJ2-2; no firm D call. V was clipped by 5 bases and J by 0 bases, with 8 bases between them. Germline lookup yields CDR1 SGHRS and CDR2 YFSETQ. The CDR3 has 14 amino acids. The CDR3 is CASSAPANTGELFF. Written as DNA, the CDR3 is TGCGCCAGCAGTGCCCCGGCGAACACCGGGGAGCTGTTTTTT. The full variable domain, its missing parts supplied by reference TRBV5-1 and TRBJ2-2, is KAGVTQTPRYLIKTRGQQVTLSCSPISGHRSVSWYQQTPGQGLQFLFEYFSETQRNKGNFPGRFSGRQFSNSRSEMNVSTLELGDSALYLCASSAPANTGELFFGEGSRLTVL.

The sample holds a few counts of this clone. The chain employs TRBV19 and TRBJ2-1; 8 bases align to TRBD2. The CDR3 contains 12 residues. Germline V gene sequence: CDR1 LNHDA, CDR2 SQIVND (reference sequence). V was pared by 5 bases and J by 6 bases, with 0 bases of the junction left unmatched. CDR3: CASSREGNEQFF. The CDR3 region has the DNA TGTGCCAGTAGTCGGGAGGGCAATGAGCAGTTCTTC.

The chain links TRBV18 to TRBJ1-1, with 10 positions matching TRBD1. Trimming removed 5 bases from V and 6 bases from J; junction bases left unmatched: 9. The CDR3 loop spans 15 amino acids. The germline V gene has CDR1 KGHSH and CDR2 LQKENI. The CDR3, as DNA: TGTGCCAGCTCAGGTTGGACAGGGGGAGTCTCTGAAGCTTTCTTT. This encodes CASSGWTGGVSEAFF. Using reference TRBV18 and TRBJ1-1 for the parts outside the CDR3, the full variable domain is NAGVMQNPRHLVRRRGQEARLRCSPMKGHSHVYWYRQLPEEGLKFMVYLQKENIIDESGMPKERFSAEFPKEGPSILRIQQVVRGDSAAYFCASSGWTGGVSEAFFGQGTRLTVV.

This chain links TRBV15 with TRBJ1-3, with D possibly being TRBD1 (5 bases). The ends were cut back, 5 bases at V and 2 bases at J, with 16 bases in the middle. From germline, CDR1 is LNHNV and CDR2 YYDKDF (reference sequence). The CDR3 is made up of 16 amino acids. CDR3 nucleotide sequence: TGTGCCACCAGCCCCGAGCCCGGGACCCCTGGAAACACCATATATTTT. It yields the protein CATSPEPGTPGNTIYF.

As DNA, the CDR3 is TGTGCCAGCAGCTTGGTCAGCCCTCAAGACTATGGCTACACCTTC. Protein sequence: CASSLVSPQDYGYTF. The rearrangement joins TRBV5-6 to TRBJ1-2; D not resolved. Germline V gene sequence: CDR1 SGHDT, CDR2 YYEEEE. The CDR3 has 15 amino acids. V gave up 0 bases and J gave up 3 bases, with 12 bases separating them.

The rearrangement links TRBV29-1 to TRBJ2-7; the D gene is possibly TRBD2 (6 bases). Trimming stripped 4 bases from V and 4 bases from J, with 14 bases between. CDR1 SQVTM and CDR2 ANQGSEA come from the germline V gene. The CDR3 is 13 amino acids. CDR3 coding DNA: TGCAGCGTTGGTCGACTAGAGGGTTACGAGCAGTACTTC. The encoded protein is CSVGRLEGYEQYF.

This clone was seen just once. The chain uses TRBV5-1 and TRBJ2-3; D is uncertain. From germline, CDR1 is SGHRS and CDR2 YFSETQ. Trimming took off 4 bases at V and 5 bases at J, with 11 bases between the two ends. The CDR3 extends over 13 amino acids. CDR3 protein: CASSRSVQDTQYF. CDR3 DNA: TGCGCCAGCAGCCGGTCGGTGCAAGATACGCAGTATTTT.

The chain recombines TRBV10-3 with TRBJ1-2; D is unclear. The CDR3 runs to 11 residues. Trimming cost V 11 bases and J 4 bases, with 11 bases left between them. In germline, CDR1 is ENHRY, CDR2 SYGVKD. CDR3 residues: CAVTSVYGYTF. DNA of the CDR3: TGTGCCGTAACCTCGGTCTATGGCTACACCTTC.